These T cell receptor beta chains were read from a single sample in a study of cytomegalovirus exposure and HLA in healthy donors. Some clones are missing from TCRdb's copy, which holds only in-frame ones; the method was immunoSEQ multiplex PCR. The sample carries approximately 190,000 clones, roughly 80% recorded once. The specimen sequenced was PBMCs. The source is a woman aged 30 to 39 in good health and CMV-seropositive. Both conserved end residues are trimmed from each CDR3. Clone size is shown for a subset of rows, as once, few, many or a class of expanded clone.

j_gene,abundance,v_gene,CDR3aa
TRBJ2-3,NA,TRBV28,ASSFGSETGGTDTQY
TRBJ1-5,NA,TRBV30,AWSFGTGINQPQH
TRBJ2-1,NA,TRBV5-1,ASSLGLAGSYNEQF
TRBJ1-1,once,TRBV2,ASRKEEVSEAF
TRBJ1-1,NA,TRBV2,ASIRDSNTEAF
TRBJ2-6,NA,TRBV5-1,ASSLQGGANVLT
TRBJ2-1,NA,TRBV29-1,SVEAEFSYNEQF
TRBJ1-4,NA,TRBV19,ASSFPGQGTNEKLF
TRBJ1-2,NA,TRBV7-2,ASSLASNVGQWDNYGYT
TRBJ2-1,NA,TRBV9,ASSVGDYYNEQF
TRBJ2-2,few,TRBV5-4,ASSSRQGANTGELF
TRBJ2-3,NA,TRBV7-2,ASSLDSLAGTDTQY
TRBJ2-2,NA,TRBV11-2,ASSLVSPRRAGELF
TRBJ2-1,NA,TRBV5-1,ASSLASSGPIKYEQF
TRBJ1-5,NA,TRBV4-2,ASSQGRGTGGGIIQPQH
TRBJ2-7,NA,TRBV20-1,SATRGYEQY
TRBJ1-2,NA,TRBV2,ATGNGGYGYT
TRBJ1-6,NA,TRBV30,ARSVLTGDNSPLH
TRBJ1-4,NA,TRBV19,ASSIDTGTPSTNEKLF
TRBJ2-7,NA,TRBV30,AWGGLVYEQY
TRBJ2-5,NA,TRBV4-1,ASSRGLAAEETQY
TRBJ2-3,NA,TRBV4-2,ASSSTSGHTDTQY
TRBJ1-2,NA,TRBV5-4,ASSLQGANYGYT
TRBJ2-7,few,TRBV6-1,ASSVMAASSYEQY
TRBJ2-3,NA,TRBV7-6,ASSLSLAGRSDTQY
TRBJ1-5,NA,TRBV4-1,ASSQDRDSSDLQPQH
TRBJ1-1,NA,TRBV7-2,ASSARQGNTEAF
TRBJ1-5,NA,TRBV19,ASSTRGQPQH
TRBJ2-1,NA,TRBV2,ASSPGVGLAGGTWNEQF